This is a list of T cell receptor beta chains from one sample in a study of blood T cell repertoires in COVID-19. Assay: immunoSEQ multiplex PCR; the TCRdb copy retains only in-frame clones and omits some. The table has roughly 200,000 clones, approximately 83% seen once. The sample consisted of peripheral blood. The receptors were gathered from a man aged 55 to 70 with acute or convalescent COVID-19. Each CDR3 is given with its conserved first and last residue. D genes are given only for firm matches. Not all rows give a size; the values are once, few, many and, for expanded clones, a class.

NA	TRBV16	NA	TRBJ2-3	TGTGCCAGCAGCCATGGCGATACGCAGTATTTT	CASSHGDTQYF
NA	TRBV2	NA	TRBJ1-2	TGTGCCAGCAGTGGGGGGACACATTATGGCTACACCTTC	CASSGGTHYGYTF
NA	TRBV7-3	NA	TRBJ2-5	TGTGCCAGCAGCTTGAGGGAAGGGGAGACCCAGTACTTC	CASSLREGETQYF
NA	TRBV19	TRBD1	TRBJ2-7	TGTGCCAGTAGTATGGGCAGGGGGATCTCCTACGAGCAGTACTTC	CASSMGRGISYEQYF
few	TRBV7-8	NA	TRBJ1-5	TGTGCCAGCAGCTCCACTACTAGGCCCGGGAGCAATCAGCCCCAGCATTTT	CASSSTTRPGSNQPQHF
NA	TRBV7-9	TRBD1	TRBJ2-1	TGTGCCAGCAGCCCGACAGGGCCCTACAATGAGCAGTTCTTC	CASSPTGPYNEQFF
NA	TRBV3-1/TRBV3-2	NA	TRBJ1-1	TGTGCCAGCAGCCAAGTTCAGTCGAACACTGAAGCTTTCTTT	CASSQVQSNTEAFF
NA	TRBV24-1	NA	TRBJ2-1	TGTGCCACCAGTCAGGACTCCTACAATGAGCAGTTCTTC	CATSQDSYNEQFF
NA	TRBV28	TRBD1	TRBJ2-2	TGTGCCAGCAATAAGCCAGGGGGCGGGACCGGGGAGCTGTTTTTT	CASNKPGGGTGELFF
NA	TRBV12-3/TRBV12-4	NA	TRBJ1-4	TGTGCCAGCGTGGACGGGGAAAGAGAAAAACTGTTTTTT	CASVDGEREKLFF
few	TRBV7-8	NA	TRBJ1-3	TGTGCCAGCAGCCCTGGACAGGGAAACACCATATATTTT	CASSPGQGNTIYF
NA	TRBV19	TRBD1	TRBJ1-5	TGTGCCAGTATGGGACAGGGGTTTCAGCCCCAGCATTTT	CASMGQGFQPQHF
once	TRBV18	NA	TRBJ1-3	TGTGCCAGCTCACCAGCCCCACGAGCTGGAAACACCATATATTTT	CASSPAPRAGNTIYF
NA	TRBV6-5	NA	TRBJ1-6	TGTGCCAGCAGTTACTCGGGCAGGGATAATTCACCCCTCCACTTT	CASSYSGRDNSPLHF
NA	TRBV4-1	TRBD1	TRBJ1-4	TGCGCCAGCAGCCAAGATAGGGGGCGGTCGGCCCTTCTCGATGAAAAACTGTTTTTT	CASSQDRGRSALLDEKLFF
NA	TRBV24-1	NA	TRBJ2-3	TGTGCCACCAGTAAGGGAGAATGGGGAGATACGCAGTATTTT	CATSKGEWGDTQYF